The present entry profiles one T cell receptor beta chain with its context. Its antigen is not identified. The entry originates in a study of T cell responses to AZD1222 COVID-19 vaccine. This table comes from immunoSEQ multiplex PCR, and its TCRdb copy is limited to in-frame clones, with some not included. Of more than 85,000 clones in the sample, roughly 90% were seen once. Study-level findings and limits: The donor cohort was predominantly white British with a female majority, and clonal diversity may have been underestimated.

The CDR3 sequence is 12 residues long. V lost 6 bases to trimming and J lost 5 bases, with 11 bases between them. The material was peripheral blood, obtained 28 days after the second AZD1222 dose. This chain connects TRBV12-3 or TRBV12-4 to TRBJ2-7; D perhaps matches TRBD2 (5 bases). The sequence was obtained from an adult who received the AZD1222 COVID-19 vaccine. CDR3 sequence reads: CASRTGVDEQYF. The CDR3 bases are TGTGCCAGCAGGACCGGGGTGGACGAGCAGTACTTC.